The present T cell receptor (beta chain) was sequenced within a study of blood T cell repertoires in COVID-19. Study details: Italy, Spain and the United States were the sources of the convalescent and acute COVID-19 samples. From T cells, B-cell-depleted T cells, or PBMCs came the material, which was cDNA or gDNA.

The CDR3 is 13 residues long. Germline V gene lookup returns CDR1 SGHKS and CDR2 YYEKEE (reference sequence). Trimming took 5 bases from V and 3 from J, leaving 11 bases between them. Assay used: immunoSEQ multiplex PCR; TCRdb lists only in-frame clones, some missing. This sample has just over 90,000 clones, with 80% found just once. This TCR derives from a human donor in a cohort sampled during active COVID-19. The rearrangement links TRBV5-5 to TRBJ2-5, with TRBD2 as a possible D gene (6 bases). Sequenced sample: peripheral blood. The DNA for the CDR3 is TGTGCCAGCAGTCGGGACTTAGAAGAGACCCAGTACTTC. Translation gives CASSRDLEETQYF.